In this sample, the clone carrying this TCR beta chain turned up many times. The antigen remains undetermined. Other nucleotide sequences from this sample produce the same CDR3. The CDR3 has 13 amino acids. V was shortened by 3 bases and J by 1 base, with 7 bases between the two germline ends. Germline CDR1 reads SGHDT; CDR2 reads YYEEEE. This table comes from immunoSEQ multiplex PCR, and its TCRdb copy is limited to in-frame clones, with some not included. The sample includes 320,000 or so clones, 85% to 90% seen only once; the top ten take about 5%. The source of the sample is a study of Ad26.COV2.S vaccination and SARS-CoV-2 variants. Study in general: Of the COV1001 trial arms, the Ad26.COV2.S arm included the donor.

Study conclusions and caveats: Breadth measured for non-spike TCRs was similar across vaccine and placebo recipients.

Regarding treatment: around 19 received Ad26.COV2.S at low or high dose, single or two shots; about five received placebo; per-sample allocation not given. It was on day 63 after the first vaccine or placebo injection that samples were taken. The receptor was isolated from a person aged 18 to 65 who received the Ad26.COV2.S COVID-19 vaccine or a placebo. The chain employs TRBV5-6 and TRBJ1-1; maybe TRBD1 (6 bases). The sample was peripheral blood, taken in a trial of Ad26.COV2.S vaccine versus placebo. DNA of the CDR3: TGTGCCAGCAGCTGGACAGCGAACACTGAAGCTTTCTTT. Protein sequence: CASSWTANTEAFF.